Below, 19 T cell receptor beta chains from the same sample are listed, as sequenced in a study of CD4 and CD8 cells across lung adenocarcinoma regions. TCRdb fed the PCR reads into MiXCR, producing one record per CDR3 protein. The sample gives over 9,500 distinct CDR3 sequences, less than 70% of which show up once; approximately 35% is in the top ten. The specimen was CD8+ T cells from the margin of a lung tumor. The receptors were gathered from a female donor with lung adenocarcinoma. The CD4 and CD8 labels of this study may be unreliable.

About this clonotype: One junction end does not reproduce the germline sequence, and a read error may be involved. The V gene is TRBV10-1, the J gene TRBJ2-3; perhaps TRBD2 as D (7 bases). The CDR3 is 16 residues long. Germline V gene lookup returns CDR1 WNHNN and CDR2 SYGVQD (reference sequence). Here the CDR3 DNA reads TGCGCCAGCAGTGATAAGGGCCGGGGGGCCAAAAATACGCAGTACTTT. Translating gives CASSDKGRGAKNTQYF.

The chain is built from TRBV7-2 and TRBJ2-1; 10 nucleotides line up with TRBD2. V shed 1 base, J shed 3 bases, and the junction held 3 bases outside the gene matches. The CDR3 totals 16 residues. Germline V gene sequence: CDR1 SGHTA, CDR2 FQGNSA. CDR3 DNA sequence: TGTGCCAGCAGCTTAGGTAGACTAGCGGGCTACAATGAGCAGTTCTTC. Protein product: CASSLGRLAGYNEQFF. The full variable domain, its missing parts supplied by reference TRBV7-2 and TRBJ2-1, is GAGVSQSPSNKVTEKGKDVELRCDPISGHTALYWYRQSLGQGLEFLIYFQGNSAPDKSGLPSDRFSAERTGGSVSTLTIQRTQQEDSAVYLCASSLGRLAGYNEQFFGPGTRLTVL.

Of note for this clonotype: Mismatch with germline at one junction end may stem from a read error. J is TRBJ2-3 and V is TRBV12-3 or TRBV12-4; 11 bases line up with TRBD1. This CDR3 is 16 amino acids long. The CDR3 is CASSPGQGGRTDIQYF. The CDR3 DNA follows: TGTGCCAGCAGCCCGGGACAGGGGGGAAGGACAGATATTCAGTATTTC.

The rearrangement joins TRBV12-3 or TRBV12-4 to TRBJ2-1, with D perhaps matching TRBD2 (5 bases). V lost 6 bases and J 10 bases, leaving 25 bases between the germline ends. CDR3 length: 16 residues. The CDR3 reads CASRRGAAGQPREQFF. The CDR3 DNA reads as TGTGCCAGCAGACGAGGCGCGGCGGGCCAACCGAGGGAGCAGTTCTTC.

By sample share, this clonotype is medium-sized. The chain recombines TRBV4-1 with TRBJ1-1; a weak D match, TRBD1 (5 bases). Germline CDR1 and CDR2: MGHRA and YSYEKL. The V end lost 1 base, the J end lost 11 bases, and 14 bases lay between the germline ends. The CDR3 is 13 residues long. The CDR3 reads CASSQAQGIEAFF. The CDR3, as DNA: TGCGCCAGCAGCCAAGCGCAGGGTATCGAGGCTTTCTTT.

In the case of this clonotype: Given a much more abundant clone one base away, this may be a read error. CDR3 sequence: CASVLWETQFF. CDR3 in DNA: TGTGCCAGCGTACTATGGGAGACCCAGTTCTTC. This chain joins TRBV6-5 and TRBJ2-1; possible D gene TRBD2, 5 bases. Germline loops: CDR1 MNHEY, CDR2 SVGAGI. V shed 8 bases and J shed 13 bases, with 15 bases lying between them. The CDR3 loop spans 11 amino acids.

Regarding this clonotype: At one of its ends the junction is not consistent with the germline gene, which may arise from a read error. The chain uses TRBV12-3 or TRBV12-4 and TRBJ1-1; D may be TRBD1 (5 bases). This CDR3 comprises 16 residues. The CDR3 DNA reads as TGTGCCAGCACTTTAAGTCCGGGGGAGGGGAACACTGAAGCTTTCTTT. This sequence encodes CASTLSPGEGNTEAFF.

Concerning this clonotype: One end of the junction varies from germline; a read error may be responsible. The chain has TRBV6-1 and TRBJ2-4; D is uncertain. Germline V lookup: CDR1 MNHNS, CDR2 SASEGT. CDR3 length: 15 amino acids. The CDR3 region is CASGPGVAAKDTQYF. The CDR3 region has the DNA TGTGCCAGCGGGCCGGGTGTGGCGGCCAAAGATACTCAGTATTTC.

This clonotype is medium-sized. The chain couples TRBV7-2 to TRBJ2-1, with D perhaps given as TRBD1 or TRBD2 (5 bases each). This CDR3 has 15 amino acids. With 6 bases removed from V and 8 bases from J, the gap between germline ends came to 20 bases. Germline loops: CDR1 SGHTA, CDR2 FQGNSA. CDR3 sequence (DNA): TGTGCCAGCAGTCGTATAGGGACCGAATCCTATGAGCAGTTCTTC. It codes for CASSRIGTESYEQFF.

Remarks on this clonotype: The junction shows a germline mismatch at one end, possibly a read error. The chain has TRBV10-2 and TRBJ2-3, with D possibly matching TRBD2 (6 bases). The CDR3 loop spans 13 amino acids. Looked up from germline, CDR1 is WSHSY and CDR2 is SAAADI. CDR3 sequence (DNA): TGCGTCGCGGGGCCATGGGCCAAAGACATGCAGTATTTC. Protein product: CVAGPWAKDMQYF.

The chain uses TRBV27 and TRBJ2-5, with D perhaps assigned TRBD1 or TRBD2 (5 bases each). Trimming pared 6 bases from V and 4 bases from J, leaving 15 bases between. Germline V lookup: CDR1 MNHEY, CDR2 SMNVEV (reference sequence). The CDR3 has 14 amino acids. CDR3 protein: CASSVGRDPETQYF. Here the CDR3 DNA reads TGTGCCAGCAGCGTGGGCCGGGACCCAGAGACCCAGTACTTC.

The rearrangement links TRBV27 to TRBJ2-3, with 7 bases matching TRBD1. The DNA end is a closer match to TRBJ2-7, so the J assignment may be wrong. The CDR3 consists of 13 residues. Germline values: CDR1 MNHEY, CDR2 SMNVEV (reference sequence). The CDR3 DNA follows: TGTGCCAGGGGGCTGCAGGGGACAGACACGCAGTACTTC. Translating gives CARGLQGTDTQYF.

V is TRBV6-1 and J is TRBJ2-1; no firm D call. Gene TRBJ2-5 matches the end of the DNA better, so the J call may be wrong. From germline, CDR1 is MNHNS and CDR2 SASEGT. This CDR3 has 13 residues. The CDR3 DNA sequence: TGTGCCAGCAGTGCGGGTAGCCGAGAGACCCAGTACTTC. Protein: CASSAGSRETQYF.

Only a few counts were recorded for this clonotype. This chain links TRBV3-1 with TRBJ2-1; TRBD1 might be the D (6 bases). TRBJ2-7 explains the end of the DNA better; the J call may be wrong. CDR3 length equals 14 residues. Germline V lookup: CDR1 LGHDT, CDR2 YNNKEL (reference sequence). Here the CDR3 reads CASSIQTGPNEQYF. CDR3 DNA sequence: TGTGCCAGCAGCATTCAAACAGGGCCAAACGAGCAGTACTTC.

A few counts support this clonotype. The chain carries TRBV27 and TRBJ2-5; 7 positions agree with TRBD1. V gave up 4 bases and J gave up 7 bases; unmatched junction bases: 9. This CDR3 spans 14 amino acids. Germline CDR1 MNHEY, CDR2 SMNVEV (reference sequence). CDR3 amino acids: CASSWDSVLGTQYF. The CDR3 nucleotides are TGTGCCAGCAGTTGGGACAGCGTATTAGGGACCCAGTACTTC.

The rearrangement links TRBV27 to TRBJ1-4; D may be TRBD1 (6 bases). The CDR3 is made up of 13 amino acids. In germline, CDR1 is MNHEY, CDR2 SMNVEV (reference sequence). V dropped 3 bases and J dropped 8 bases, with 10 bases sitting between them. The CDR3 DNA reads TGTGCCAGCAGTTTCGGACAGCTGGAAAAACTGTTTTTT. Encoded protein: CASSFGQLEKLFF. Together with reference TRBV27 and TRBJ1-4, the CDR3 gives the full variable domain: EAQVTQNPRYLITVTGKKLTVTCSQNMNHEYMSWYRQDPGLGLRQIYYSMNVEVTDKGDVPEGYKVSRKEKRNFPLILESPSPNQTSLYFCASSFGQLEKLFFGSGTQLSVL.

The chain has TRBV6-1 and TRBJ1-6; 8 nucleotides align to TRBD1. The CDR3 loop spans 14 amino acids. V gave up 8 bases and J gave up 19 bases; unmatched junction bases: 19. Germline CDR1 reads MNHNS; CDR2 reads SASEGT. CDR3 nucleotide sequence: TGTGCCAGCGGGGAACGCCTGCCAACAGGGGGGCAGCACTTT. Its translation: CASGERLPTGGQHF.

Concerning this clonotype: Compared with germline, one end of the junction differs, possibly owing to a read error. V and J are TRBV6-1 and TRBJ2-2; possible D gene TRBD2, 6 bases. Germline V CDR1 and CDR2: MNHNS, SASEGT. The CDR3 consists of 16 residues. CDR3 loop: CASRRTRAGRTGALFF. As DNA, the CDR3 is TGTGCCAGCAGAAGAACTCGCGCGGGGCGCACCGGGGCGCTGTTTTTT.

This rearrangement joins TRBV5-1 to TRBJ2-5, with 7 bases fitting TRBD2. Germline trimming cut 5 bases from V and 2 bases from J; bases unmatched to any gene: 12. The CDR3 contains 16 residues. Germline V gene data show CDR1 as SGHRS and CDR2 as YFSETQ. CDR3 sequence (DNA): TGCGCCAGCAGAGTTAGCGGGCGAATACGACAAGAGACCCAGTACTTC. This sequence encodes CASRVSGRIRQETQYF.